This TCR beta chain was profiled in a study of sequential checkpoint blockade in melanoma (dated by TCRdb to the late 2010s). Notes on the research overall: In a 1:1 randomization, patients received either first-line nivolumab then ipilimumab (arm A) or ipilimumab then nivolumab (arm B). Both trial sequences were followed by maintenance nivolumab. The same lesion was the source of approximately 79% of the matched pre- and post-treatment tumor biopsy pairs. Some 20 patients had matched tumor biopsies taken before treatment and at week 13, after single-agent nivolumab (arm A) or ipilimumab (arm B). DNA from roughly 94 melanoma tumor samples collected before treatment underwent TCRbeta immunosequencing.

Results the study describes overall, beyond this receptor: The model for predicting response that combines TCR metrics with mutation burden needs to be validated in larger, independent patient cohorts. PD-L1 staining and CD8+ T-cell counts correlated with tumor T-cell fraction and clonality, whereas mutational load did not. Patients with increases in tumor T-cell fraction and clonality by week 13 were approximately 30 times more likely to achieve clinical benefit. Within-arm analyses of tumor T-cell fraction were limited by small sample sizes and reduced statistical power. In the nivolumab-first arm (arm A), an association was found between pretreatment tumor TIL clonality and response (P = .04).

The immunoSEQ Assay was used to immunosequence TCRbeta CDR3 regions from genomic DNA. Before high-throughput sequencing, genomic DNA was amplified using bias-controlled multiplex PCR. In the source study's methods: To quantify the absolute abundance of each unique TCRbeta CDR3 region, the sequences were collapsed and filtered. Clonality, defined as 1 minus Pielou's evenness, was calculated using productive rearrangements only. Tumor T-cell fraction was calculated by normalizing TCRbeta template counts to usable DNA, which was estimated from several housekeeping genes. Clones with significantly greater frequencies in on-treatment versus baseline samples were identified using a previously published method. The clones in this table, taken by TCRdb from immuneACCESS, are in-frame only. Not every clone is retained; where verified, under half of the shortfall comes from an unresolved V gene, and the cause of the rest is unknown. V, J and clone size were drawn from that table, and D and trimming were deduced from the DNA. This sample comprises just over 2,000 clones, approximately 30% of them detected only once. The leading ten clones occupy about 19% of the sample.

In the case of this clone: Its antigen target is currently unknown. No base-level quality is on record; no much larger clone is a single base apart.

V and J are trimmed by 7 bases and 5 bases, and the gene matches miss 16 bases of the junction. According to the germline V gene, CDR1 reads SNHLY and CDR2 reads FYNNEI. Including cysteine and phenylalanine, the CDR3 has 16 amino acids. Solely the CDR3 DNA is kept, with 48 bases framed from the first base. Taken with the paper, the label for treatment or condition translates to: randomized to nivolumab then ipilimumab (arm A) or the reverse (arm B). No trial patient had received prior DNA-damaging chemotherapy. The samples were obtained from melanoma patients enrolled in CheckMate 064, an open-label, randomized phase II trial testing sequential checkpoint blockade. Genomic DNA from formalin-fixed paraffin-embedded (FFPE) tissue samples served as the input for tumor TCR sequencing.

This clonotype was sampled from a human donor with melanoma. The rearrangement combines TRBV2 with TRBJ2-5; TRBD2 fits 7 bases in the junction. Specimen: tumor tissue (inferred from file names), collected from a patient given nivolumab and ipilimumab in sequence. The nucleotides read TGTGCCAGCACCATAAGGGGACTACGACCGGGGGAGACCCAGTACTTC. Its translation is CASTIRGLRPGETQYF.